The present entry profiles one T cell receptor (beta chain) with its context. What it recognizes is unknown. CDR3 length equals 15 residues. CDR1 MDHEN and CDR2 SYDVKM come from the germline V gene. V lost 6 bases to trimming and J lost 6 bases; unmatched junction nucleotides: 11. This specimen comes from a study of cytomegalovirus exposure and HLA in healthy donors. Findings of the study overall: Indistinguishable V segments such as TRBV6-2 and TRBV6-3 were excluded.

The PCR contained 60 Vbeta and 13 Jbeta primers. The protocol was immunoSEQ multiplex PCR, while the TCRdb copy is restricted to in-frame clones and leaves out a portion. The sample yields over 40,000 clones, around 90% seen once. Sequencing was carried out using PBMCs. The J gene is TRBJ1-5, the V gene TRBV28; 7 bases agree with TRBD1. This sequence was found in a woman aged 40 to 50 in good health and CMV-seropositive. CDR3 coding DNA: TGTGCCAGCAGCGACATCGACAGGGAAAGTCAGCCCCAGCATTTT. This encodes CASSDIDRESQPQHF.